This T cell receptor (beta chain) stems from a study of blood T cell repertoires in COVID-19. Across the study: Italy, Spain and the United States were the sources of the convalescent and acute COVID-19 samples. Nucleic acid was either cDNA or gDNA, and it came from T cells, B-cell-depleted T cells, or PBMCs.

With 4 bases removed from V and 4 bases from J, the gap between germline ends came to 10 bases. This CDR3 has 12 amino acids. Per germline, CDR1 SQVTM and CDR2 ANQGSEA. Generated by immunoSEQ multiplex PCR, the TCRdb table keeps only in-frame clones and is missing some. The table records roughly 260,000 clones, 65% to 90% of them present only once. As to this clone: The sample has other DNA sequences that encode this CDR3 too.

The chain recombines TRBV29-1 with TRBJ2-5, with a weak D call TRBD2 (5 bases). This TCR came from a woman of 80 years or more with active or convalescent COVID-19. Sequenced sample: peripheral blood. The CDR3 bases are TGCAGCGTTGTTGGTGGAGGAGAGACCCAGTACTTC. It encodes CSVVGGGETQYF.